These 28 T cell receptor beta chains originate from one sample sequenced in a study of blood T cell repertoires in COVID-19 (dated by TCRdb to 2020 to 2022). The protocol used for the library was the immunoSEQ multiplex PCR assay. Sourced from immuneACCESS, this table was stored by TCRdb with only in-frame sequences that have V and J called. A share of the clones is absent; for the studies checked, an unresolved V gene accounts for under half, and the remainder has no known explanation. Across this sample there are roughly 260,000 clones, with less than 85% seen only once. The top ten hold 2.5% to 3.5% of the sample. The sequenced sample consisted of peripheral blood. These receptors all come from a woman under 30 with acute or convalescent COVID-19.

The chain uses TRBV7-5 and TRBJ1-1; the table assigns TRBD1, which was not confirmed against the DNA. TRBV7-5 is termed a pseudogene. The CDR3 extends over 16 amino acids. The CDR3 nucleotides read TGTGCCAGAAGACCGGACAGGGCGGTTCGGAACACTGAAGCTTTCTTT. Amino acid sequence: CARRPDRAVRNTEAFF.

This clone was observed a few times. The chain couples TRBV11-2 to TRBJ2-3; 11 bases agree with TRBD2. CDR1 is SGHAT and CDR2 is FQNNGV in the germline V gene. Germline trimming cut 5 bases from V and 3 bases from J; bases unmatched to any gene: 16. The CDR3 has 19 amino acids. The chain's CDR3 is CASSPPGSGRATTTDTQYF. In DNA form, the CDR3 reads TGTGCCAGCAGCCCGCCGGGTAGCGGGAGGGCCACTACGACAGATACGCAGTATTTT.

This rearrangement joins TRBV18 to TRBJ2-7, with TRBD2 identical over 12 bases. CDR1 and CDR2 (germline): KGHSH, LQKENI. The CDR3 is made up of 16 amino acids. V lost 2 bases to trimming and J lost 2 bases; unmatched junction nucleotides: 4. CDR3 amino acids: CASSPRLAGDTYEQYF. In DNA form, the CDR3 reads TGTGCCAGCTCACCAAGACTAGCGGGGGATACCTACGAGCAGTACTTC.

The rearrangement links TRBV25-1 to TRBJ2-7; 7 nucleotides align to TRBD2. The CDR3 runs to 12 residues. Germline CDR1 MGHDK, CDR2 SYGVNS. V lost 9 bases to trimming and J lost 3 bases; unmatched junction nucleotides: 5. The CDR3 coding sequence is TGTGCCAGAGGACTAGGCGACTACGAGCAGTACTTC. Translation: CARGLGDYEQYF.

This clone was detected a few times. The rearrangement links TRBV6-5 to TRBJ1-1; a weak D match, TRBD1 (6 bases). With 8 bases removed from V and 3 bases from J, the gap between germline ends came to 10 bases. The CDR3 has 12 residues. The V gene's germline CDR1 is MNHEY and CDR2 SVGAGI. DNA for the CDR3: TGTGCCAGCGGATACAGGGACACTGAAGCTTTCTTT. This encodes CASGYRDTEAFF.

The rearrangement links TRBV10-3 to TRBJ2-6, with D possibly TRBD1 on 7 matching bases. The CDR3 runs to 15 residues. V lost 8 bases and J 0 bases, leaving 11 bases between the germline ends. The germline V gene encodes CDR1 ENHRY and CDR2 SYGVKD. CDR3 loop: CAIAGQFSGANVLTF. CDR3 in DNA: TGTGCCATCGCGGGACAGTTCTCTGGGGCCAACGTCCTGACTTTC.

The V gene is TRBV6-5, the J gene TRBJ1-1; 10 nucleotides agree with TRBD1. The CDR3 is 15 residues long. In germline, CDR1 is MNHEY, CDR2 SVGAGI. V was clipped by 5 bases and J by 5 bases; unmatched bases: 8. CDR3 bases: TGTGCCAGCAGTCCCGTGACAGGGGGCATGACTGAAGCTTTCTTT. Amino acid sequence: CASSPVTGGMTEAFF.

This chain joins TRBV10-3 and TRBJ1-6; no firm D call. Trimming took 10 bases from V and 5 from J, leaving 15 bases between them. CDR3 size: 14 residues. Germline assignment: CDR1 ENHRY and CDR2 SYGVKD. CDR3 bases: TGTGCCACCCAAGGGCCCGGGGATAATTCACCCCTCCACTTT. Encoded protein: CATQGPGDNSPLHF.

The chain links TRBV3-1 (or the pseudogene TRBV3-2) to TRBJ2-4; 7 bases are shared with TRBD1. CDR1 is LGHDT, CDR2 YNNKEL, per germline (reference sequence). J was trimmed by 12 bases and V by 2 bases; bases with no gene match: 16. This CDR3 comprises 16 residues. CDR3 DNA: TGTGCCAGCAGCCAAATGAAGTGGAACAGGGGTGCGACTCAGTACTTC. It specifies CASSQMKWNRGATQYF.

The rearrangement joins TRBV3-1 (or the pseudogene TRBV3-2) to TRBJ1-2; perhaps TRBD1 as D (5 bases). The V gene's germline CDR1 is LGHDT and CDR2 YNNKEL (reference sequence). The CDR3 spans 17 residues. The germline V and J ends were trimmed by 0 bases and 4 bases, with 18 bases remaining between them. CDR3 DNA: TGTGCCAGCAGCCAAGATATTTCCCCCCCAAGGGGCTATGGCTACACCTTC. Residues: CASSQDISPPRGYGYTF.

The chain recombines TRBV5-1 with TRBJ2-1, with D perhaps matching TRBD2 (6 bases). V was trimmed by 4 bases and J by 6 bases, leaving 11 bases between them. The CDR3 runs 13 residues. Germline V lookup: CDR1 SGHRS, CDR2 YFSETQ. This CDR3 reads CASSGGLVNEQFF. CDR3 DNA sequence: TGCGCCAGCAGCGGGGGACTCGTCAATGAGCAGTTCTTC.

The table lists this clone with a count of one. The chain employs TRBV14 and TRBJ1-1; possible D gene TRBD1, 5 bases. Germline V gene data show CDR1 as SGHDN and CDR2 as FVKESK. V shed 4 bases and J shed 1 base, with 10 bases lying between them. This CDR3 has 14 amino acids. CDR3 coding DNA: TGTGCCAGCAGCCTCAGGGTTGAGAACACTGAAGCTTTCTTT. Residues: CASSLRVENTEAFF.

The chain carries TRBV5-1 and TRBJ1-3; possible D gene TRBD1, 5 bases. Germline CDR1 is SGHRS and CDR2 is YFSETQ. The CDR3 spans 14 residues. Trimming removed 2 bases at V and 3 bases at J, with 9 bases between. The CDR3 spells CASSFTGLGNTIYF. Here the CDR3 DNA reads TGCGCCAGCAGCTTTACAGGCCTTGGAAACACCATATATTTT.

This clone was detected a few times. The CDR3 sequence: CASSVGLRDTEAFF. The CDR3 DNA is TGTGCCAGCAGCGTAGGTCTCCGAGACACTGAAGCTTTCTTT. This rearrangement joins TRBV9 to TRBJ1-1; D remains unclear. The CDR3 covers 14 residues. Germline V gives CDR1 SGDLS, CDR2 YYNGEE. Trimming removed 0 bases at V and 3 bases at J, with 9 bases between.

CDR3 in amino acids: CASSLAGESGEKLFF. The CDR3 nucleotides are TGTGCCAGCAGCTTGGCAGGGGAGAGCGGAGAAAAACTGTTTTTT. The V gene is TRBV5-5, the J gene TRBJ1-4, with D perhaps TRBD1 (6 bases). The CDR3 runs 15 residues. The germline V and J ends were trimmed by 0 bases and 8 bases, with 14 bases remaining between them. The germline CDR1 and CDR2 sequences are SGHKS and YYEKEE (reference sequence).

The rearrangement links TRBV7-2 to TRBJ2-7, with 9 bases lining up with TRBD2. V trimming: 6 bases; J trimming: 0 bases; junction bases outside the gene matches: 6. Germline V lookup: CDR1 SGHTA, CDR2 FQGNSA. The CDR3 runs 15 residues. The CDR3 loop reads CASSQDSGSSYEQYF. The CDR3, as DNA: TGTGCCAGCAGTCAAGATAGCGGGAGCTCCTACGAGCAGTACTTC.

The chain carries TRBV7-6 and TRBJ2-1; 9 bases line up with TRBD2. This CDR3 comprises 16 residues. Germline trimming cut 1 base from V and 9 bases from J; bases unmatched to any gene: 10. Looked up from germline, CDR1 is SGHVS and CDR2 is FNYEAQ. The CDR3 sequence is CASSLGGLAISGEQFF. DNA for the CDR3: TGTGCCAGCAGCTTAGGGGGACTAGCTATTTCCGGTGAGCAGTTCTTC.

The CDR3 here is CASSPNSPGGLLQDEQFF. Written as DNA, the CDR3 is TGTGCCAGCAGCCCAAACTCCCCTGGCGGACTCCTTCAAGATGAGCAGTTCTTC. The chain couples TRBV7-3 to TRBJ2-1, with a weak D call TRBD2 (5 bases). From germline, CDR1 is SGHTA and CDR2 FQGTGA. This CDR3 region has 18 residues. V lost 5 bases, J lost 8 bases, and 28 bases lay in between.

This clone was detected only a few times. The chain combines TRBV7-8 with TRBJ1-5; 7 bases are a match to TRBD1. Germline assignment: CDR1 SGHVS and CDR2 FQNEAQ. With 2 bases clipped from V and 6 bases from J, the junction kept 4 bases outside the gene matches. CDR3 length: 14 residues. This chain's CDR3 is CASSLQGVAQPQHF. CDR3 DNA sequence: TGTGCCAGCAGCTTACAGGGGGTTGCTCAGCCCCAGCATTTT.

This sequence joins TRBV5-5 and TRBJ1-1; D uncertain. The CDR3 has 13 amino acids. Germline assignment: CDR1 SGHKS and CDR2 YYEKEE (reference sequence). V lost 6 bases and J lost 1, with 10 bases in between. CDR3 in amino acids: CASIAAANTEAFF. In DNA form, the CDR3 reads TGTGCCAGCATCGCGGCCGCGAACACTGAAGCTTTCTTT.

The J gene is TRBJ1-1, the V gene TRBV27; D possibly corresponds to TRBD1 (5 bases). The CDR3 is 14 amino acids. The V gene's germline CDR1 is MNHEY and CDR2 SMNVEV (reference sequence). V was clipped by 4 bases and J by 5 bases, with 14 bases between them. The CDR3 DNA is TGTGCCAGCAGTTCCCCCACAGACAGAACTGAAGCTTTCTTT. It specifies CASSSPTDRTEAFF.

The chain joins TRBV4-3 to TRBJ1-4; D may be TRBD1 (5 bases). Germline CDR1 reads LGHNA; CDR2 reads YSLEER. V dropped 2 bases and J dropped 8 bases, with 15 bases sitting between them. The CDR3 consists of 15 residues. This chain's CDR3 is CASSQLGQAGEKLFF. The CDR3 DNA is TGCGCCAGCAGCCAACTGGGGCAGGCGGGGGAAAAACTGTTTTTT.

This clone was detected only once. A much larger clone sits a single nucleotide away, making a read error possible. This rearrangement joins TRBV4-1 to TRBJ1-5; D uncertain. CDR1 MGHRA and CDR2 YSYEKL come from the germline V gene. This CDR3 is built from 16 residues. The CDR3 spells CATSDSDPLGNQPQHF. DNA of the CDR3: TGCGCCACCAGCGACTCCGATCCTCTAGGCAATCAGCCCCAGCATTTT.

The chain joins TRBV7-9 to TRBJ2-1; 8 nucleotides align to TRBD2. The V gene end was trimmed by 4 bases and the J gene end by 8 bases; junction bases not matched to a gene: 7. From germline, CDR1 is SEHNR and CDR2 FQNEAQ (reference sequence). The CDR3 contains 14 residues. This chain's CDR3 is CASSSTGLAYEQFF. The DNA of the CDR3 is TGTGCCAGCAGCTCTACCGGACTAGCCTATGAGCAGTTCTTC.

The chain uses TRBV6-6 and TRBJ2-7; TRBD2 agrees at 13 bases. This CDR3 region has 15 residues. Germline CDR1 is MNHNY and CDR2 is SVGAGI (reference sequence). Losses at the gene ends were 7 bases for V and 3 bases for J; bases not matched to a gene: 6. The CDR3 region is CASTPGTSGNYEQYF. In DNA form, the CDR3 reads TGTGCCAGCACCCCGGGGACTAGCGGGAACTACGAGCAGTACTTC.

The CDR3 loop reads CASSYSSAGSYEQYF. The CDR3, as DNA: TGTGCCAGCAGTTACTCCAGCGCGGGGTCCTACGAGCAGTACTTC. The chain has TRBV6-5 and TRBJ2-7; D is perhaps TRBD2 (6 bases). This CDR3 contains 15 residues. CDR1 and CDR2 from the germline V gene are MNHEY and SVGAGI. The V gene lost 0 bases and the J gene lost 1 base, with 10 bases spanning the gap.

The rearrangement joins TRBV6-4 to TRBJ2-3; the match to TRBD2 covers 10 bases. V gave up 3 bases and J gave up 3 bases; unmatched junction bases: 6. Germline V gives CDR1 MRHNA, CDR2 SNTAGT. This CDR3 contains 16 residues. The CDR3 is CASSEASGSGTDTQYF. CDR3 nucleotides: TGTGCCAGCAGTGAGGCTAGCGGGAGCGGAACAGATACGCAGTATTTT.

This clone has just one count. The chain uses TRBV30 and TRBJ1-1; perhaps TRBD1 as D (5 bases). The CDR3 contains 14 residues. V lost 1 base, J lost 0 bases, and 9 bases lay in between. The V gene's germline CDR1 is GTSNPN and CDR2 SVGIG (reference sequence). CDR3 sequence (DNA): TGTGCCTGGAGTGGGACACCCATGAACACTGAAGCTTTCTTT. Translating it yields CAWSGTPMNTEAFF.